Below are 27 T cell receptor beta chains sequenced from a single sample in a study of blood T cell repertoires in COVID-19. This table comes from immunoSEQ multiplex PCR, and its TCRdb copy is limited to in-frame clones, with some not included. The profile shows some 220,000 clones, over 90% of them singletons. Sequencing input: peripheral blood. The origin of the receptors is a man under 40 with COVID-19, enrolled during active disease.

The V call is TRBV12-3 or TRBV12-4, the J call TRBJ2-6, with D unresolved. Deletions cut 4 bases from V and 1 base from J, with 2 bases between. The CDR3 extends over 13 amino acids. The CDR3 region has the DNA TGTGCCAGCAGTTCATCTGGGGCCAACGTCCTGACTTTC. Its translation: CASSSSGANVLTF.

The genes are TRBV5-5 and TRBJ2-2; maybe TRBD1 (6 bases). Germline CDR1 SGHKS, CDR2 YYEKEE (reference sequence). The V end was cut by 6 bases, the J end by 6 bases, with 18 bases between. The CDR3 length is 15 residues. CDR3 coding DNA: TGTGCCAGCAACAAAAGACAGGCGGAGTCCGGGGAGCTGTTTTTT. Translated, it gives CASNKRQAESGELFF.

This chain links TRBV4-1 with TRBJ2-7; D is uncertain. Germline V gene data show CDR1 as MGHRA and CDR2 as YSYEKL. Trimming removed 5 bases from V and 0 bases from J, with 14 bases in between. There are 15 residues in the CDR3. The CDR3 sequence: CASSLQHPSSYEQYF. Here the CDR3 DNA reads TGCGCCAGCAGCTTACAGCATCCAAGCTCCTACGAGCAGTACTTC.

The rearrangement links TRBV6-5 to TRBJ2-2; TRBD1 might be the D (6 bases). Per germline, CDR1 MNHEY and CDR2 SVGAGI. CDR3 length equals 14 residues. Trimming took off 6 bases at V and 2 bases at J, with 10 bases between the two ends. The CDR3 coding sequence is TGTGCCAGCAGGACAGGCGCAAACACCGGGGAGCTGTTTTTT. It yields the protein CASRTGANTGELFF.

This chain uses TRBV3-1 (or the pseudogene TRBV3-2) with TRBJ2-5; the match to TRBD2 covers 13 bases. This CDR3 spans 14 amino acids. CDR1 LGHDT and CDR2 YNNKEL come from the germline V gene (reference sequence). V lost 0 bases and J lost 12; bases outside the gene matches: 4. This CDR3 reads CASSQDQTSGGEYF. Written as DNA, the CDR3 is TGTGCCAGCAGCCAAGATCAAACTAGCGGGGGGGAGTACTTC.

The V call is TRBV4-2, the J call TRBJ2-1; 9 nucleotides line up with TRBD2. The J segment lost 6 bases and the V segment lost 0 bases, leaving 6 bases of the junction unmatched. Germline V CDR1 and CDR2: LGHNA, YNFKEQ. The CDR3 length is 16 residues. The CDR3 region is CASSQETSGFSNEQFF. The CDR3, as DNA: TGTGCCAGCAGCCAAGAAACTAGCGGGTTTAGCAATGAGCAGTTCTTC.

Written as DNA, the CDR3 is TGTGCCAGCAGCTCCTATAGGGGGACCTACGAGCAGTACTTC. Translating gives CASSSYRGTYEQYF. V is TRBV11-2 and J is TRBJ2-7; a weak D match, TRBD1 (6 bases). The V and J ends lost 4 bases and 2 bases respectively, with 12 bases between them. This CDR3 is 14 amino acids long. The germline V gene encodes CDR1 SGHAT and CDR2 FQNNGV.

Only one count was recorded for this clone. This chain links TRBV4-2 with TRBJ2-7; TRBD2 matches 10 bases. In germline, CDR1 is LGHNA, CDR2 YNFKEQ. The CDR3 consists of 15 residues. J was trimmed by 4 bases and V by 2 bases; bases with no gene match: 5. CDR3 protein: CASSQRAGGRYEQYF. For the CDR3, the DNA is TGTGCCAGCAGCCAACGAGCGGGGGGGCGGTACGAGCAGTACTTC.

The V and J genes are TRBV6-2 or TRBV6-3 and TRBJ2-7; 10 bases are shared with TRBD1. The CDR3 is 15 amino acids. V lost 5 bases to trimming and J lost 4 bases; unmatched junction nucleotides: 8. The germline CDR1 and CDR2 sequences are MNHEY and SVGEGT. CDR3 loop: CASSTDRGRGYEQYF. In DNA, the CDR3 is TGTGCCAGCAGTACCGACAGGGGGCGCGGGTACGAGCAGTACTTC.

V is TRBV19 and J is TRBJ2-2, with TRBD1 matching over 7 bases. The J segment lost 8 bases and the V segment lost 5 bases, leaving 11 bases of the junction unmatched. The germline gives CDR1 LNHDA, CDR2 SQIVND (reference sequence). The CDR3 has 15 amino acids. The CDR3 sequence is CASSFFDRVVGELFF. The CDR3 nucleotides are TGTGCCAGTAGTTTTTTTGACAGGGTAGTTGGGGAGCTGTTTTTT.

This rearrangement joins TRBV18 to TRBJ1-1; D might be TRBD1 (6 bases). CDR1 and CDR2 from the germline V gene are KGHSH and LQKENI. The CDR3 contains 16 residues. V shed 3 bases and J shed 6 bases, with 20 bases lying between them. The CDR3: CASSPDGAASGAEAFF. CDR3 nucleotides: TGTGCCAGCTCACCTGATGGGGCAGCATCAGGGGCTGAAGCTTTCTTT.

This chain links TRBV10-3 with TRBJ1-1; a possible D gene is TRBD1 (5 bases). V lost 0 bases to trimming and J lost 4 bases, with 12 bases between them. The CDR3 consists of 15 residues. From germline, CDR1 is ENHRY and CDR2 SYGVKD. The CDR3 sequence is CAISESSGGSTEAFF. DNA for the CDR3: TGTGCCATCAGTGAGTCATCGGGGGGGAGCACTGAAGCTTTCTTT.

V is TRBV6-5 and J is TRBJ1-2; D is ambiguous. The germline V and J ends were trimmed by 2 bases and 1 base, with 8 bases remaining between them. Germline-derived CDR1 and CDR2 are MNHEY and SVGAGI. This CDR3 is 14 amino acids long. Here the CDR3 DNA reads TGTGCCAGCAGTTACGACCGACTTAACTATGGCTACACCTTC. It specifies CASSYDRLNYGYTF.

This chain joins TRBV6-5 and TRBJ1-2, with D possibly being TRBD1 (6 bases). The CDR3 has 14 amino acids. The V gene lost 11 bases and the J gene lost 4 bases, with 20 bases spanning the gap. Germline CDR1 is MNHEY and CDR2 is SVGAGI. The CDR3 spells CASKLGQNVYGYTF. DNA for the CDR3: TGTGCCTCCAAACTCGGACAGAACGTCTATGGCTACACCTTC.

The chain has TRBV7-2 and TRBJ1-5; D is uncertain. CDR3 length equals 14 residues. Germline CDR1 and CDR2: SGHTA and FQGNSA. The V end lost 3 bases, the J end lost 7 bases, and 13 bases lay between the germline ends. CDR3 region: CASSFRSGWQPQHF. In DNA, the CDR3 is TGTGCCAGCAGCTTTAGGTCAGGATGGCAGCCCCAGCATTTT.

The chain employs TRBV2 and TRBJ2-1; 13 nucleotides match TRBD2. Per the germline V gene, CDR1 is SNHLY and CDR2 is FYNNEI. This CDR3 has 16 residues. Trimming at V came to 6 bases and at J to 6 bases, leaving 8 bases not matched to a gene. CDR3 nucleotides: TGTGCCAGCAGGGAAAGGACTAGCGGGGGATCCAATGAGCAGTTCTTC. Translating it yields CASRERTSGGSNEQFF.

This sequence joins TRBV27 and TRBJ2-7; a weak D match, TRBD1 (5 bases). The V end was cut by 1 base, the J end by 0 bases, with 13 bases between. CDR3 length: 16 residues. Germline V gene lookup returns CDR1 MNHEY and CDR2 SMNVEV (reference sequence). The CDR3 sequence: CASSLFPTVSSYEQYF. The CDR3 bases are TGTGCCAGCAGTTTATTTCCGACAGTTAGCTCCTACGAGCAGTACTTC.

The chain employs TRBV15 and TRBJ2-1; 11 bases are shared with TRBD2. The germline gives CDR1 LNHNV, CDR2 YYDKDF (reference sequence). The CDR3 runs to 15 residues. V shed 4 bases and J 4 bases; nucleotides not matched to a gene: 3. The CDR3 DNA sequence: TGTGCCACCAGCACGGGACTAGCGGATTACAATGAGCAGTTCTTC. As protein: CATSTGLADYNEQFF.

The chain joins TRBV5-1 to TRBJ1-2; D is perhaps TRBD1 (5 bases). Germline V gene data show CDR1 as SGHRS and CDR2 as YFSETQ. The CDR3 consists of 16 residues. V lost 0 bases and J 2 bases, leaving 14 bases between the germline ends. CDR3 in amino acids: CASSLGFRVANYGYTF. The DNA for the CDR3 is TGCGCCAGCAGCTTGGGATTCAGGGTAGCCAACTATGGCTACACCTTC. Complete variable domain (other parts from reference TRBV5-1 and TRBJ1-2): KAGVTQTPRYLIKTRGQQVTLSCSPISGHRSVSWYQQTPGQGLQFLFEYFSETQRNKGNFPGRFSGRQFSNSRSEMNVSTLELGDSALYLCASSLGFRVANYGYTFGSGTRLTVV.

This chain uses TRBV4-1 with TRBJ1-3; 8 bases map to TRBD1. J lost 5 bases, V lost 4 bases, and 10 bases had no gene match. This CDR3 has 16 residues. Germline assignment: CDR1 MGHRA and CDR2 YSYEKL. Written as DNA, the CDR3 is TGCGCCAGCAGCCCCACGACAGGGGACCCAAGAAACACCATATATTTT. Translation: CASSPTTGDPRNTIYF.

The CDR3 bases are TGTGCCAGCAGTTACTCGGCGGCCCGCCTGGGCTACACCTTC. Amino acids: CASSYSAARLGYTF. This chain connects TRBV6-5 to TRBJ1-2; D remains unclear. V was cut by 0 bases and J by 8 bases, with 13 bases left in between. The CDR3 totals 14 residues. Germline V gives CDR1 MNHEY, CDR2 SVGAGI.

The chain uses TRBV30 and TRBJ1-3, with D maybe TRBD1 (5 bases). The CDR3 extends over 13 amino acids. In germline, CDR1 is GTSNPN, CDR2 SVGIG (reference sequence). Trimming took 2 bases from V and 9 from J, leaving 14 bases between them. The CDR3 sequence is CAWSTGLQGTIYF. CDR3 nucleotide sequence: TGTGCCTGGAGTACGGGACTCCAGGGCACCATATATTTT.

This rearrangement joins TRBV11-2 to TRBJ1-2, with 11 bases fitting TRBD1. Trimming removed 4 bases from V and 3 bases from J; junction bases left unmatched: 4. Germline CDR1 SGHAT, CDR2 FQNNGV. The CDR3 spans 15 residues. In nucleotides, the CDR3 is TGTGCCAGCAGCTCGCGGGACAGGGGGGACTATGGCTACACCTTC. Encoded protein: CASSSRDRGDYGYTF.

This chain connects TRBV6-1 to TRBJ2-6; TRBD2 matches at 11 bases. The CDR3 has 17 amino acids. V lost 4 bases, J lost 0 bases, and 2 bases stayed unmatched. In germline, CDR1 is MNHNS, CDR2 SASEGT. CDR3 amino acids: CASSASGGISGANVLTF. The DNA of the CDR3 is TGTGCCAGCAGTGCTAGCGGGGGGATCTCTGGGGCCAACGTCCTGACTTTC.

This clone has a count of ten or more. The chain joins TRBV6-1 to TRBJ1-2; TRBD1 aligns across 10 bases. The germline CDR1 and CDR2 sequences are MNHNS and SASEGT. V trimming: 4 bases; J trimming: 3 bases; junction bases outside the gene matches: 8. The CDR3 is 16 amino acids. In nucleotides, the CDR3 is TGTGCCAGCAGTGCCACTCGGACAGGGGGACACTATGGCTACACCTTC. Encoded protein: CASSATRTGGHYGYTF.

The rearrangement joins TRBV4-2 to TRBJ1-3, with D perhaps TRBD1 (5 bases). This CDR3 spans 17 amino acids. The ends were cut back, 0 bases at V and 3 bases at J, with 15 bases in the middle. The germline CDR1 and CDR2 sequences are LGHNA and YNFKEQ. The CDR3 DNA reads as TGTGCCAGCAGCCAAGATGGTAGTGGGGGGTATGGAAACACCATATATTTT. Translated: CASSQDGSGGYGNTIYF.

With regard to this clone: This sample also contains other DNA sequences that code for the same CDR3. In nucleotides, the CDR3 is TGCGCCAGCAGTGACGGGGTCACTGAAGCTTTCTTT. Its protein is CASSDGVTEAFF. This rearrangement joins TRBV10-1 to TRBJ1-1; D is ambiguous. The V and J ends lost 3 bases and 4 bases respectively, with 6 bases between them. Germline-derived CDR1 and CDR2 are WNHNN and SYGVQD (reference sequence). This CDR3 contains 12 residues.